This TCR beta chain was captured in a study of T cells in Graves' hyperthyroidism and ophthalmopathy. What was amplified from RNA transcripts were TCR beta CDR3 regions. HTBI primers drove first-round RT-PCR of the TCR CDR3. MiXCR, run by TCRdb on the multiplex PCR reads, gives a single entry per CDR3 protein. The table lists 550,000 to 700,000 distinct CDR3 sequences, roughly 14% of them singletons, with roughly 4.5% in the top ten. This CDR3 is 15 amino acids long. Between the trimmed V and J ends, which lost 4 bases and 0 bases, there was a span of 13 bases. Germline loops: CDR1 SEHNR, CDR2 FQNEAQ (reference sequence). This clonotype has a count of ten or more. Ophthalmopathy patients had Clinical Activity Score at least 3, NOSPECS grade at least 4, duration under 3 months. Researchers barred patients who had uncontrolled infection, other autoimmune disease, pregnancy or lactation.

The sequencing input was blood. The rearrangement uses TRBV7-9 and TRBJ2-7; D is perhaps TRBD1 (6 bases). This TCR was sampled from a woman aged 35 to 49 with Graves' ophthalmopathy. The CDR3 DNA reads as TGTGCCAGCAGCTCCTGGACAGCTCACTCCTACGAGCAGTACTTC. It translates to CASSSWTAHSYEQYF.